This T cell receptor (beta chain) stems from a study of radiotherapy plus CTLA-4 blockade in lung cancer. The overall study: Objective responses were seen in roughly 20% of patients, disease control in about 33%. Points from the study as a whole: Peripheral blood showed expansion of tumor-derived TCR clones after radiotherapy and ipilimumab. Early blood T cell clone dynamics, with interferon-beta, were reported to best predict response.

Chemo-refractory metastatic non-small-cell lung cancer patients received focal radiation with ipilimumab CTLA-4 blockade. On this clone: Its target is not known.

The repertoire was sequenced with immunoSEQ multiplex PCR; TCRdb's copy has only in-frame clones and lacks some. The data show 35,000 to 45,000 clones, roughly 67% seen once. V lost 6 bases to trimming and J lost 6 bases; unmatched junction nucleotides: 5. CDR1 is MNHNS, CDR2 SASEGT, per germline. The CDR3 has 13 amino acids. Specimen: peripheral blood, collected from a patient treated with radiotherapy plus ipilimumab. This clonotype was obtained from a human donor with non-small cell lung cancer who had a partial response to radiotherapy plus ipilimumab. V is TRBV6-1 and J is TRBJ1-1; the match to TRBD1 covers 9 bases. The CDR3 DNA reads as TGTGCCAGCAGAGAACAGGGGGCTGCTGAAGCTTTCTTT. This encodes CASREQGAAEAFF.